The 21 T cell receptor gamma chains reported below all come from one sample, sequenced in a study of γδ T cells in repeated Plasmodium falciparum infection. Bulk repertoires came from Vgamma9/Vdelta2+ or Vdelta2-negative gammadelta T cells flow-sorted from PBMC. TCRdb reapplied CATT to the multiplex PCR reads. This sample carries 20,000 to 30,000 gamma-chain clones, around 2.9% of them seen once, and the ten largest clones take 25% to 40%. Sequencing was done on a sample of gamma-delta T cells from blood. The receptor source for this set is a pool of human donors (malaria-infected and uninfected, not separated).

This clone has a count of ten or more. This sequence is one base from a far larger clone and is likely a read error. V gene TRGV4 was called; the J gene was not. The CDR3 is made up of 12 amino acids. In germline, CDR1 is EGSTGY, CDR2 YDSYTSSV. The chain's CDR3 is CATWDGEYKELF. Written as DNA, the CDR3 is TGTGCCACCTGGGATGGGGAGTATAAGGAACTCTTT.

In regard to this clone: A far larger clone is just one base off, so this is likely a read error. The DNA is left out, because the CDR3 cannot be placed on it with certainty; the CDR3 is given as TCRdb lists it. The J gene was not called, though the V gene is TRGV9. The CDR3 has 30 amino acids, counting both end residues. Germline-derived CDR1 and CDR2 are GITISATS and ISYDGTV (reference sequence). Here the CDR3 reads CALWEQGLRNSLAVEQHLLSQVSIGRIQHF.

As for this clone: The protein in TCRdb stems from a much larger clone and differs at residue 10 from this DNA's translation, likely a read error; here the protein is translated from the DNA. The genes are TRGV9 and TRGJ1 or TRGJ2. The J gene, absent from TCRdb, was called here by matching the DNA to germline. The CDR3 is made up of 14 amino acids. Germline V gives CDR1 GITISATS, CDR2 ISYDGTV (reference sequence). For the CDR3, the DNA is TGTGCCTTGTGGGAGGTGCATAACTATTGTAAGAAACTCTTT. Amino acid sequence: CALWEVHNYCKKLF.

The sample holds a few counts of this clone. TCRdb's protein for this DNA is that of a much larger clone and differs from the translation at residue 9, likely a read error; the protein shown is the DNA translation. The CDR3 region has the DNA TGTGCCTTGTGGGTAGGGTATAAGGAACTCTTT. It is translated as CALWVGYKELF. A V gene of TRGV9 was called, but no J gene was assigned. Germline V gene lookup returns CDR1 GITISATS and CDR2 ISYDGTV (reference sequence). The CDR3 consists of 11 residues.

This clone was counted between two and nine times. The protein TCRdb gives is from a much larger clone and does not agree with this DNA's translation at residue 11, likely a read error; the protein shown here comes from the DNA. This sequence joins TRGV9 and TRGJ1 or TRGJ2. TCRdb carries no J gene annotation; the J gene was assigned here by matching the DNA with germline. The CDR3 spans 17 residues. In germline, CDR1 is GITISATS, CDR2 ISYDGTV (reference sequence). V shed 2 bases, J shed 3 bases, and the junction held 16 bases outside the gene matches. The CDR3, as DNA: TGTGCCTTGTGGGAGGCCAAAAGAGCCTCGAGTTATTATAAGAAACTCTTT. Amino acids: CALWEAKRASSYYKKLF.

In regard to this clone: The TCRdb protein comes from a much larger clone and disagrees with this DNA's translation at residues 11 and 12, likely due to a read error; the protein given here is derived from the DNA. The V call is TRGV4, the J call TRGJ1 or TRGJ2. The V gene's germline CDR1 is EGSTGY and CDR2 YDSYTSSV. There are 14 residues in the CDR3. V shed 2 bases, J shed 14 bases, and the junction held 18 bases outside the gene matches. The DNA of the CDR3 is TGTGCCACCTGGGATGCAGTTTCCGGTTATAATGAACTCTTT. It specifies CATWDAVSGYNELF.

A remark on this clone: The protein TCRdb gives is from a much larger clone and does not agree with this DNA's translation at residue 12, likely a read error; the protein shown here comes from the DNA. The V call is TRGV9, the J call TRGJP. No J segment appears in TCRdb, so it was assigned here by matching the sequence to germline. CDR1 and CDR2 (germline): GITISATS, ISYDGTV (reference sequence). The CDR3 extends over 19 amino acids. The CDR3 sequence is CALWEVRVGQESGKKIKVF. For the CDR3, the DNA is TGTGCCTTGTGGGAGGTGCGCGTGGGCCAAGAGTCGGGCAAAAAAATCAAGGTATTT.

This clone has ten or more counts. The TCRdb record carries a much larger clone's protein, which differs from this DNA's translation at residue 8; a read error is the likely cause, and the protein listed here is the DNA translation. The chain is built from TRGV2 and TRGJ1 or TRGJ2. No J gene is reported in TCRdb; it was inferred here by comparing the DNA with germline. Germline CDR1 is EGSNGY and CDR2 is YDSYNSKV. The CDR3 consists of 11 residues. Germline trimming cut 0 bases from V and 12 bases from J; bases unmatched to any gene: 5. CDR3: CATWDGQRKLF. In DNA, the CDR3 is TGTGCCACCTGGGACGGGCAGAGGAAACTCTTT.

In this sample, this clone turned up many times. With only one base between it and a far larger clone, this is likely a read error. The sample has other DNA sequences that encode this CDR3 too. The chain links TRGV9 to TRGJ1 or TRGJ2. Because TCRdb records no J gene, it was assigned here through a match of the DNA to germline. There are 13 residues in the CDR3. Germline loops: CDR1 GITISATS, CDR2 ISYDGTV (reference sequence). The DNA for the CDR3 is TGTGCCCTGTGGGAGGTGCAAGGGTATAAGAAACTCTTT. Residues: CALWEVQGYKKLF.

This clone was seen ten or more times. A far larger clone lies a single base away; this is likely a read error. The sample holds other DNA sequences that translate to the same CDR3. The chain combines TRGV9 with TRGJ1 or TRGJ2. The CDR3 loop spans 14 amino acids. Germline assignment: CDR1 GITISATS and CDR2 ISYDGTV (reference sequence). The CDR3 sequence is CALWEGLNYYKKLF. The CDR3 DNA sequence: TGTGCCCTGTGGGAGGGCCTCAATTATTATAAGAAACTCTTT.

The sample holds a few counts of this clone. This chain uses TRGV2 with TRGJP2. TCRdb lists no J gene, so it was determined here by aligning the DNA to germline. CDR1 is EGSNGY and CDR2 is YDSYNSKV in the germline V gene. After removal of 0 bases from V and 6 bases from J, the junction contained 10 bases not matched to a gene. The CDR3 loop spans 16 amino acids. CDR3 sequence: CATWDGPGLCDWIKTF. Here the CDR3 DNA reads TGTGCCACCTGGGACGGGCCGGGTCTCTGTGATTGGATCAAGACGTTT.

About this clone: The TCRdb protein comes from a much larger clone and disagrees with this DNA's translation at residue 13, likely due to a read error; the protein given here is derived from the DNA. No call exists for the J gene, whereas the V gene is TRGV9. The CDR3 has 15 amino acids. Germline V gives CDR1 GITISATS, CDR2 ISYDGTV (reference sequence). The CDR3 DNA reads TGTGCCTTGTGGCTTCGGGAGTTGGGCAAAAAAATCAGGGTATTT. Amino acid sequence: CALWLRELGKKIRVF.

Details on this clone: A read error likely explains this, since a far larger clone differs by one base. The sample has other DNA sequences that encode this CDR3 too. There is no J gene call, but TRGV9 is given as the V gene. Germline values: CDR1 GITISATS, CDR2 ISYDGTV (reference sequence). The CDR3 spans 13 residues. The DNA of the CDR3 is TGTGCCTTGTGGGAGGTGCAAGGAAGGAAGAAGCTCTTT. Its translation is CALWEVQGRKKLF.

With regard to this clone: TCRdb records a much larger clone's protein for this DNA, with a difference at residue 14 that likely arises from a read error; the protein given is the translation of the DNA. V gene TRGV9 combines with J gene TRGJP. TCRdb supplies no J gene; here it was assigned by aligning the nucleotide sequence to germline. CDR3 length: 18 amino acids. Germline V gene data show CDR1 as GITISATS and CDR2 as ISYDGTV (reference sequence). CDR3 region: CALWEVRVWSWAKRIKVF. CDR3 DNA: TGTGCCTTGTGGGAGGTGCGGGTATGGAGTTGGGCAAAAAGAATCAAGGTATTT.

This clone appeared many times. A far larger clone is one nucleotide away, so this likely arose from a read error. The sample contains more than one DNA sequence encoding this CDR3. CDR3 nucleotide sequence: TGTGCCTTGTGGGAGGTACACAATGGCGAAAATTATAAGAAACTCTTT. Translating gives CALWEVHNGENYKKLF. The rearrangement links TRGV9 to TRGJ1 or TRGJ2. Here the J gene was assigned by germline matching of the DNA, as TCRdb has none. V was pared by 1 base and J by 5 bases, with 14 bases of the junction left unmatched. CDR1 is GITISATS and CDR2 is ISYDGTV in the germline V gene (reference sequence). The CDR3 length is 16 residues.

Comment on this clone: The TCRdb record carries a much larger clone's protein, which differs from this DNA's translation at residue 11; a read error is the likely cause, and the protein listed here is the DNA translation. The gene calls are TRGV9 and TRGJP. CDR1 is GITISATS, CDR2 ISYDGTV, per germline (reference sequence). CDR3 length: 17 residues. The CDR3 bases are TGTGCCTTGTGGGAATTCTTGAAAGAGTTGGTCAAAAAAATCAAGGTATTT. Its protein product is CALWEFLKELVKKIKVF.

At least ten counts were recorded for this clone. The TCRdb record carries a much larger clone's protein, which differs from this DNA's translation at residue 11; a read error is the likely cause, and the protein listed here is the DNA translation. The chain links TRGV9 to TRGJP2. In germline, CDR1 is GITISATS, CDR2 ISYDGTV (reference sequence). The CDR3 runs 15 residues. The CDR3 loop reads CALWEPVGSDGIKTF. CDR3 coding DNA: TGTGCCTTGTGGGAGCCGGTCGGTAGTGATGGGATCAAGACGTTT.

By share of the sample, this clone is medium-sized. The same CDR3 is also encoded by other DNA sequences in this sample. V usage is TRGV9 and J usage is TRGJP. CDR1 GITISATS and CDR2 ISYDGTV come from the germline V gene (reference sequence). V gave up 2 bases and J gave up 4 bases; unmatched junction bases: 2. The CDR3 spans 16 residues. The CDR3 loop reads CALWEAQELGKKIKVF. The CDR3 DNA sequence: TGTGCCTTGTGGGAGGCACAAGAGTTGGGCAAAAAAATCAAGGTATTT.

This clone occurred many times. The protein TCRdb gives is from a much larger clone and does not agree with this DNA's translation at residue 3, likely a read error; the protein shown here comes from the DNA. V is TRGV2 and J is TRGJ1 or TRGJ2. TCRdb supplies no J gene; here it was assigned by aligning the nucleotide sequence to germline. Germline V gene data show CDR1 as EGSNGY and CDR2 as YDSYNSKV. The CDR3 length is 14 residues. CDR3 amino acids: CAIWDGTIMDKKLF. The CDR3 nucleotides read TGTGCCATCTGGGACGGGACTATTATGGATAAGAAACTCTTT.

This clone was seen at least ten times. A far larger clone is only one base removed, so a read error is likely. Other DNA sequences in this sample translate to the same CDR3. This chain uses TRGV4 with TRGJP1. TCRdb lists no J gene, so it was determined here by aligning the DNA to germline. CDR3 length equals 15 residues. Germline CDR1 EGSTGY, CDR2 YDSYTSSV. Trimming took 5 bases from V and 0 from J; bases not matched to a gene: 6. CDR3 DNA: TGTGCCACCTGGGGGATCTATACCACTGGTTGGTTCAAGATATTT. Amino acid sequence: CATWGIYTTGWFKIF.

On this clone: TCRdb attributes to this sequence the protein of a much larger clone, which differs from the DNA translation at residue 12; a read error is likely, and the protein displayed is translated from the DNA. TRGV4 is the V gene, and the J gene was not called. Germline CDR1 is EGSTGY and CDR2 is YDSYTSSV. This CDR3 spans 14 amino acids. The CDR3 sequence is CATWDGLCNYKRLF. The CDR3 nucleotides are TGTGCCACCTGGGATGGACTTTGTAATTATAAGAGACTCTTT.